This is a list of T cell receptor beta chains from one sample in a study of control samples from healthy donors and cancer patients. Assay: immunoSEQ multiplex PCR; the TCRdb copy retains only in-frame clones and omits some. Of 65,000 to 90,000 clones listed, around 93% were seen once; the top ten hold under 3.5%. Sequencing used blood. These receptors were taken from a woman aged 25 to 45 in good health. The CDR3 runs from the conserved cysteine through the conserved F or W. The D gene is left open where the match is weak. A clone size is listed for some rows: how often the clone was seen (once, few, many), or a class if it is expanded.

j_gene,v_gene,d_gene,abundance,CDR3nt,CDR3aa
TRBJ1-2,TRBV7-2,.,once,TGTGCCAGCAGCTTAGGATCGGGGGATTTGCATGGCTACACCTTC,CASSLGSGDLHGYTF
TRBJ1-2,TRBV29-1,.,.,TGCAGCGTTCTGACAGGCAACTATGGCTACACCTTC,CSVLTGNYGYTF
TRBJ1-1,TRBV27,TRBD1,.,TGTGCCAGCCGAGATGCTGTCAGGGGGGACACTGAAGCTTTCTTT,CASRDAVRGDTEAFF
TRBJ1-4,TRBV7-9,.,once,TGTGCCAGCAGCCCAAGGGCGCATGAAAAACTGTTTTTT,CASSPRAHEKLFF
TRBJ1-6,TRBV5-6,.,.,TGTGCCAGCAGCCCTGGATTCCTTGGGGGTAATTCACCCCTCCACTTT,CASSPGFLGGNSPLHF
TRBJ1-1,TRBV12-3/TRBV12-4,.,.,TGTGCCAGCAGTTTCAGAGGGTGGGGCGCTTTCTTT,CASSFRGWGAFF
TRBJ1-3,TRBV5-1,TRBD1,.,TGCGCCAGCAGCTTGAAGTCTGACAGGGGGTCTGGAAACACCATATATTTT,CASSLKSDRGSGNTIYF
TRBJ2-1,TRBV24-1,TRBD2,.,TGTGCCACCCGGGAGGCCAATGAGCAGTTCTTC,CATREANEQFF
TRBJ1-2,TRBV25-1,.,.,TGTGCCAGTCAGCATTCGGACAGCTATGGCTACACCTTC,CASQHSDSYGYTF
TRBJ1-2,TRBV7-9,.,.,TGTGCCAGCAGCTCCGACAGATTGACTGTGGACTATGGCTACACCTTC,CASSSDRLTVDYGYTF
TRBJ1-1,TRBV28,TRBD1,.,TGTGCCAGCAGTTATGGGGACAGGCGGGATGAAGCTTTCTTT,CASSYGDRRDEAFF
TRBJ1-3,TRBV2,TRBD1,.,TGTGCCAGCAGGGACCTTAGGACAGGGGTTGGAAACACCATATATTTT,CASRDLRTGVGNTIYF
TRBJ1-4,TRBV28,TRBD1,.,TGTGCCAGCAGTACAGGGGGCGGCTTTGAAAAACTGTTTTTT,CASSTGGGFEKLFF
TRBJ1-1,TRBV6-5,.,.,TGTGCCGCCCTGGGGGGTCCCCTTAGCACTGAAGCTTTCTTT,CAALGGPLSTEAFF
TRBJ2-3,TRBV27,.,.,TGTGCCAGCAGTTCCGGGCCCCTCCTGCGAGATACGCAGTATTTT,CASSSGPLLRDTQYF
TRBJ1-5,TRBV5-4,.,.,TGTGCCAGCAGCCTTGGGGGTCAGGCGGGGCCCCAGCATTTT,CASSLGGQAGPQHF
TRBJ1-1,TRBV11-3,.,.,TGTGCCAGCAGCTTAGCCCGAGACACTGAAGCTTTCTTT,CASSLARDTEAFF
TRBJ2-1,TRBV5-1,TRBD2,.,TGCGCCAGCAGCCTGACTAGCGGGGGGGTATACAATGAGCAGTTCTTC,CASSLTSGGVYNEQFF
TRBJ1-5,TRBV19,TRBD1,once,TGTGCCAGTTACGGACAGGGTCAGCCCCAGCATTTT,CASYGQGQPQHF
TRBJ2-3,TRBV5-4,.,.,TGTGCCAGCAGCTTGGATGCGTCCGGCACAGATACGCAGTATTTT,CASSLDASGTDTQYF
TRBJ1-5,TRBV5-5,.,.,TGTGCCAGCAGCCCTATACAGGGAAGCAATCAGCCCCAGCATTTT,CASSPIQGSNQPQHF
TRBJ1-1,TRBV5-1,TRBD1,.,TGCGCCAGCAGCGTGGACAGCAGGGGGTCCCAAGGTGAAGCTTTCTTT,CASSVDSRGSQGEAFF
TRBJ2-5,TRBV19,.,.,TGTGCCAGTAGTAAAGGAGGTGACAGACAAGAGACCCAGTACTTC,CASSKGGDRQETQYF
TRBJ1-5,TRBV2,.,.,TGTGCCAGCAGTCGAGCCGGGGGGGTTGGTCAGCCCCAGCATTTT,CASSRAGGVGQPQHF
TRBJ1-5,TRBV5-6,TRBD1,.,TGTGCCAGCAGCCTCTTTAGGACAGGGGGCATTCAGCCCCAGCATTTT,CASSLFRTGGIQPQHF
TRBJ1-5,TRBV29-1,.,.,TGCAGCGTAGGCGGGGGCATGACTAATCAGCCCCAGCATTTT,CSVGGGMTNQPQHF
TRBJ1-3,TRBV19,.,.,TGTGCCAGTAAACGGGGGGCGTCGGGAAACACCATATATTTT,CASKRGASGNTIYF